These 17 T cell receptor beta chains were sequenced from one sample in a study of cytomegalovirus exposure and HLA in healthy donors. The PCR used 60 Vbeta and 13 Jbeta primers. Sequencing used immunoSEQ multiplex PCR; TCRdb keeps in-frame clones, though not all of them. This sample has around 150,000 clones, with 82% found just once. The sample taken for sequencing was PBMCs. These receptors all come from a woman aged 45-60 years in good health and CMV-seropositive.

The gene calls are TRBV30 and TRBJ2-7; D is uncertain. The CDR3 is 11 residues long. The germline gives CDR1 GTSNPN, CDR2 SVGIG (reference sequence). The V and J ends lost 2 bases and 2 bases respectively, with 4 bases between them. CDR3 in amino acids: CAWSQAYEQYF. CDR3 nucleotides: TGTGCCTGGAGTCAGGCCTACGAGCAGTACTTC.

A few counts support this clone. This chain uses TRBV30 with TRBJ1-2, with D perhaps matching TRBD1 (5 bases). The CDR3 extends over 13 amino acids. The germline CDR1 and CDR2 sequences are GTSNPN and SVGIG (reference sequence). The V gene lost 8 bases and the J gene lost 2 bases, with 15 bases spanning the gap. CDR3 region: CAGTSQANYGYTF. CDR3 DNA sequence: TGTGCCGGGACGTCCCAAGCAAACTATGGCTACACCTTC.

The CDR3 sequence is CASSNNELAVQETQYF. CDR3 DNA: TGTGCCAGCAGCAATAACGAACTAGCGGTACAAGAGACCCAGTACTTC. The V and J genes are TRBV5-4 and TRBJ2-5; TRBD2 agrees at 8 bases. Trimming removed 4 bases from V and 2 bases from J; junction bases left unmatched: 10. CDR3 size: 16 residues. In germline, CDR1 is SGHNT, CDR2 YYREEE (reference sequence).

The genes are TRBV9 and TRBJ2-1; possibly TRBD1 for D (6 bases). The CDR3 sequence is 16 residues long. The germline gives CDR1 SGDLS, CDR2 YYNGEE. Between the trimmed V and J ends, which lost 0 bases and 4 bases, there was a span of 14 bases. CDR3 DNA sequence: TGTGCCAGCAGCGTAGATCTGCAGAGGGGGTACAATGAGCAGTTCTTC. The encoded protein is CASSVDLQRGYNEQFF.

The rearrangement links TRBV28 to TRBJ1-1; 8 positions match TRBD1. The V gene end was trimmed by 7 bases and the J gene end by 3 bases; junction bases not matched to a gene: 4. Germline loops: CDR1 MDHEN, CDR2 SYDVKM. There are 13 residues in the CDR3. The CDR3, as DNA: TGTGCCAGCACACGACAGGGGCACACTGAAGCTTTCTTT. Its translation: CASTRQGHTEAFF. Full variable domain (remainder filled in from reference TRBV28 and TRBJ1-1): DVKVTQSSRYLVKRTGEKVFLECVQDMDHENMFWYRQDPGLGLRLIYFSYDVKMKEKGDIPEGYSVSREKKERFSLILESASTNQTSMYLCASTRQGHTEAFFGQGTRLTVV.

This chain uses TRBV19 with TRBJ1-2; D is possibly TRBD1 (6 bases). In germline, CDR1 is LNHDA, CDR2 SQIVND (reference sequence). The CDR3 runs to 12 residues. V lost 6 bases, J lost 8 bases, and 13 bases lay in between. In DNA, the CDR3 is TGTGCCAGTAGGGGGGCACCGTTGGGCTACACCTTC. Translated: CASRGAPLGYTF.

The V and J genes are TRBV5-1 and TRBJ1-1; D is unresolved. Germline-derived CDR1 and CDR2 are SGHRS and YFSETQ. V lost 3 bases and J 0 bases, leaving 9 bases between the germline ends. The CDR3 consists of 14 residues. The CDR3 here is CASSSQRLNTEAFF. CDR3 nucleotides: TGCGCCAGCAGCTCGCAGAGGTTGAACACTGAAGCTTTCTTT.

This rearrangement joins TRBV5-8 to TRBJ1-2; D unclear. V was clipped by 5 bases and J by 5 bases, with 13 bases between them. In germline, CDR1 is SGHTS, CDR2 YDEGEE. CDR3 length equals 13 residues. As DNA, the CDR3 is TGTGCCAGCAGGTCGGGAGCACCATATGGCTACACCTTC. This codes for CASRSGAPYGYTF.

This sequence joins TRBV2 and TRBJ2-1, with D unresolved. CDR3 size: 13 residues. Trimming removed 6 bases from V and 9 bases from J, with 15 bases in between. Germline V gives CDR1 SNHLY, CDR2 FYNNEI. This CDR3 reads CASRPKYLSEQFF. CDR3 DNA sequence: TGTGCCAGCAGACCTAAGTATCTTAGTGAGCAGTTCTTC.

This chain uses TRBV7-9 with TRBJ1-3, with no clear D. The CDR3 is made up of 14 amino acids. Germline loops: CDR1 SEHNR, CDR2 FQNEAQ (reference sequence). Trimming removed 2 bases at V and 0 bases at J, with 5 bases between. CDR3 bases: TGTGCCAGCAGCTTATTGAGCTCTGGAAACACCATATATTTT. As protein: CASSLLSSGNTIYF.

The chain couples TRBV28 to TRBJ2-1, with TRBD2 matching over 11 bases. The CDR3 runs 14 residues. Germline lookup yields CDR1 MDHEN and CDR2 SYDVKM. Unmatched junction bases numbered 2, after V lost 6 bases and J lost 4 bases. CDR3: CASRTSGSYNEQFF. The DNA for the CDR3 is TGTGCCAGCAGAACTAGCGGGAGTTACAATGAGCAGTTCTTC.

This clone was seen once. V and J are TRBV5-4 and TRBJ1-3, with TRBD1 as a possible D gene (5 bases). V was clipped by 4 bases and J by 1 base, with 15 bases between them. Germline-derived CDR1 and CDR2 are SGHNT and YYREEE (reference sequence). The CDR3 spans 16 residues. The CDR3 nucleotides are TGTGCCAGCAGCGCCGCGGGGGTCCGGTCTGGAAACACCATATATTTT. The encoded protein is CASSAAGVRSGNTIYF.

This clone appeared a few times. V is TRBV5-1 and J is TRBJ2-5; D is perhaps TRBD1 (6 bases). The CDR3 covers 15 residues. The V gene's germline CDR1 is SGHRS and CDR2 YFSETQ. V lost 0 bases, J lost 5 bases, and 14 bases lay in between. CDR3 protein: CASSLVLGAGETQYF. Written as DNA, the CDR3 is TGCGCCAGCAGCTTGGTGCTGGGGGCCGGGGAGACCCAGTACTTC.

The chain employs TRBV6-5 and TRBJ1-6; tentative D call: TRBD1 (5 bases). Germline values: CDR1 MNHEY, CDR2 SVGAGI. Trimming took 4 bases from V and 9 from J, leaving 19 bases between them. The CDR3 covers 16 residues. CDR3 DNA sequence: TGTGCCAGCAGTTCTAGAAAACGGCAGGGAGGTTCACCCCTCCACTTT. Its translation: CASSSRKRQGGSPLHF.

The genes are TRBV28 and TRBJ2-7; 8 bases are a match to TRBD1. The junction had 10 bases not matched to a gene; V was cut back by 4 bases and J by 2 bases. Germline CDR1 is MDHEN and CDR2 is SYDVKM. CDR3 length equals 16 residues. DNA of the CDR3: TGTGCCAGCAGTTCCCTACCCGGGACAGGAGCCTACGAGCAGTACTTC. This sequence encodes CASSSLPGTGAYEQYF.

This clone was observed a handful of times. The V call is TRBV10-3, the J call TRBJ2-7; TRBD2 matches 10 bases. Per the germline V gene, CDR1 is ENHRY and CDR2 is SYGVKD. This CDR3 has 12 residues. V was clipped by 10 bases and J by 3 bases; unmatched bases: 3. CDR3 in amino acids: CASTSGNYEQYF. The CDR3 DNA reads as TGTGCCAGTACTAGCGGGAACTACGAGCAGTACTTC.

The V call is TRBV5-1, the J call TRBJ2-2, with a tentative D call TRBD1 (5 bases). This CDR3 is built from 15 residues. V shed 6 bases and J shed 6 bases, with 18 bases lying between them. Germline values: CDR1 SGHRS, CDR2 YFSETQ. The DNA of the CDR3 is TGCGCCAGCAACGAAGAACAAGGGGCCGCCGGGGAGCTGTTTTTT. Amino acids: CASNEEQGAAGELFF.